These 14 T cell receptor beta chains originate from one sample sequenced in a study of T cell repertoires in cytomegalovirus infection. One entry per CDR3 protein, called by TCRdb with MiXCR from the reads. The sample lists 200,000 to 300,000 distinct CDR3 sequences, 6.5% occurring once. What was sequenced was PBMCs. The source is a human donor in good health (CMV status not recorded). Some clones in this sample may be carry-over from other donors' samples.

This clonotype came up many times. The J gene is TRBJ2-1, the V gene TRBV11-2; D remains unclear. The germline gives CDR1 SGHAT, CDR2 FQNNGV. The CDR3 is 14 residues long. The V gene lost 2 bases and the J gene lost 6 bases, with 11 bases spanning the gap. CDR3 in amino acids: CASSLLWGSNEQFF. In DNA, the CDR3 is TGTGCCAGCAGCTTACTCTGGGGAAGCAATGAGCAGTTCTTC.

There are many counts of this clonotype. The chain recombines TRBV5-5 with TRBJ1-5; TRBD1 is a possible D gene (6 bases). The CDR3 consists of 15 residues. V gave up 0 bases and J gave up 1 base, with 8 bases separating them. The germline gives CDR1 SGHKS, CDR2 YYEKEE (reference sequence). The CDR3 DNA reads TGTGCCAGCAGCTTGGCGGACAGCAGCAATCAGCCCCAGCATTTT. It codes for CASSLADSSNQPQHF.

This clonotype occurred many times. The CDR3 here is CASSSPTGGNSPLHF. In DNA form, the CDR3 reads TGTGCCAGCAGCTCCCCTACAGGGGGGAATTCACCCCTCCACTTT. This chain links TRBV7-2 with TRBJ1-6; the match to TRBD1 covers 8 bases. The ends lost 4 bases at V and 7 bases at J; junction bases unmatched: 6. The length of the CDR3 is 15 residues. Looked up from germline, CDR1 is SGHTA and CDR2 is FQGNSA.

This clonotype has at least ten counts. The chain couples TRBV30 to TRBJ1-1, with D possibly matching TRBD1 (5 bases). With 1 base removed from V and 7 bases from J, the gap between germline ends came to 16 bases. Looked up from germline, CDR1 is GTSNPN and CDR2 is SVGIG (reference sequence). The CDR3 has 14 residues. The CDR3 sequence: CAWSGSTLGGEAFF. The DNA for the CDR3 is TGTGCCTGGAGTGGGAGTACTCTCGGGGGTGAAGCTTTCTTT.

This clonotype came up many times. This chain links TRBV20-1 with TRBJ1-1; D is undetermined. CDR3 length: 12 amino acids. V was trimmed by 6 bases and J by 1 base, leaving 9 bases between them. The germline CDR1 and CDR2 sequences are DFQATT and SNEGSKA (reference sequence). For the CDR3, the DNA is TGCAGTGCCCCGGACGGGAACACTGAAGCTTTCTTT. Translated: CSAPDGNTEAFF.

The sample holds many counts of this clonotype. The genes are TRBV7-2 and TRBJ2-7; TRBD1 matches at 8 bases. The CDR3 contains 18 residues. The V gene end was trimmed by 6 bases and the J gene end by 5 bases; junction bases not matched to a gene: 21. CDR1 is SGHTA and CDR2 is FQGNSA in the germline V gene. The DNA of the CDR3 is TGTGCCAGCAGGAGAGGACAGGGAGGCAGAGGGACATCGGACGAGCAGTACTTC. Translation gives CASRRGQGGRGTSDEQYF. The whole variable domain, filled in from reference TRBV7-2 and TRBJ2-7, reads GAGVSQSPSNKVTEKGKDVELRCDPISGHTALYWYRQSLGQGLEFLIYFQGNSAPDKSGLPSDRFSAERTGGSVSTLTIQRTQQEDSAVYLCASRRGQGGRGTSDEQYFGPGTRLTVT.

This chain connects TRBV12-3 or TRBV12-4 to TRBJ2-5, with unresolved D. The CDR3 totals 12 residues. Between the trimmed V and J ends, which lost 6 bases and 1 base, there was a span of 6 bases. CDR3: CASRIGQETQYF. As DNA, the CDR3 is TGTGCCAGCAGGATAGGCCAAGAGACCCAGTACTTC.

In this sample, this clonotype turned up many times. V usage is TRBV9 and J usage is TRBJ2-1, with TRBD2 identical over 15 bases. The CDR3 length is 18 residues. Germline V gene lookup returns CDR1 SGDLS and CDR2 YYNGEE. J gave up 2 bases and V 4 bases, and 7 bases lay outside the gene matches. As DNA, the CDR3 is TGTGCCAGCAGCCCAGGACTAGCGGGGGGGCTAACCTACAATGAGCAGTTCTTC. Protein: CASSPGLAGGLTYNEQFF. Full variable domain (missing parts from reference TRBV9 and TRBJ2-1): DSGVTQTPKHLITATGQRVTLRCSPRSGDLSVYWYQQSLDQGLQFLIQYYNGEERAKGNILERFSAQQFPDLHSELNLSSLELGDSALYFCASSPGLAGGLTYNEQFFGPGTRLTVL.

This clonotype was found many times. The chain employs TRBV6-1 and TRBJ2-7, with no clear D. This CDR3 spans 15 amino acids. The ends were cut back, 6 bases at V and 2 bases at J, with 17 bases in the middle. Per germline, CDR1 MNHNS and CDR2 SASEGT. As DNA, the CDR3 is TGTGCCAGCAGGGTAGCCCTAGGGCTAGCCTACGAGCAGTACTTC. Translating gives CASRVALGLAYEQYF.

There are many counts of this clonotype. The J gene is TRBJ2-1, the V gene TRBV6-2 or TRBV6-3; TRBD2 is a possible D gene (6 bases). This CDR3 contains 15 residues. V shed 5 bases and J shed 2 bases, with 13 bases lying between them. Germline-derived CDR1 and CDR2 are MNHEY and SVGEGT. The CDR3 bases are TGTGCCAGCAGTACCGGTCGGGGGACCTACAATGAGCAGTTCTTC. It translates to CASSTGRGTYNEQFF.

The chain couples TRBV6-2 or TRBV6-3 to TRBJ1-4; D remains unclear. The germline V gene encodes CDR1 MNHEY and CDR2 SVGEGT. Deletions cut 2 bases from V and 0 bases from J, with 10 bases between. The CDR3 covers 16 residues. The CDR3 DNA is TGTGCCAGCAGTTACGGTACGAGGGCAACTAATGAAAAACTGTTTTTT. The encoded protein is CASSYGTRATNEKLFF.

This clonotype was counted between two and nine times. This chain connects TRBV15 to TRBJ2-3; 10 bases align to TRBD2. CDR1 is LNHNV and CDR2 is YYDKDF in the germline V gene (reference sequence). Trimming at V came to 7 bases and at J to 3 bases, leaving 4 bases not matched to a gene. The CDR3 extends over 14 amino acids. This CDR3 is CATTQRGGTDTQYF. As DNA, the CDR3 is TGTGCCACCACCCAGCGGGGGGGGACAGATACGCAGTATTTT.

This clonotype was counted ten times or more. The rearrangement links TRBV7-9 to TRBJ1-2; D uncertain. The V end lost 3 bases, the J end lost 4 bases, and 12 bases lay between the germline ends. Germline V lookup: CDR1 SEHNR, CDR2 FQNEAQ (reference sequence). The CDR3 totals 14 residues. This CDR3 is CASSLRSSSYGYTF. For the CDR3, the DNA is TGTGCCAGCAGCTTGAGGAGTTCCAGCTATGGCTACACCTTC.

Many counts were recorded for this clonotype. The chain is built from TRBV6-6 and TRBJ1-3, with 11 positions matching TRBD1. The junction had 2 bases not matched to a gene; V was cut back by 2 bases and J by 8 bases. This CDR3 region has 14 residues. In germline, CDR1 is MNHNY, CDR2 SVGAGI (reference sequence). This CDR3 is CASSYGGQGDTIYF. The CDR3 DNA reads TGTGCCAGCAGTTACGGGGGACAGGGGGACACCATATATTTT.